These 6 T cell receptor beta chains originate from one sample sequenced in a study of cytomegalovirus exposure and HLA in healthy donors. Assay used: immunoSEQ multiplex PCR; TCRdb lists only in-frame clones, some missing. The sample includes around 150,000 clones, 88% of them seen just once. The sequenced sample was PBMCs. Source of these receptors: a young man in good health and CMV-seronegative.

This sequence joins TRBV7-9 and TRBJ1-1, with D perhaps TRBD1 (5 bases). CDR1 is SEHNR, CDR2 FQNEAQ, per germline (reference sequence). The CDR3 contains 14 residues. With 5 bases removed from V and 3 bases from J, the gap between germline ends came to 13 bases. The chain's CDR3 is CASSVTAIDTEAFF. DNA for the CDR3: TGTGCCAGCAGCGTGACAGCAATTGACACTGAAGCTTTCTTT. Full variable domain (missing parts from reference TRBV7-9 and TRBJ1-1): DTGVSQNPRHKITKRGQNVTFRCDPISEHNRLYWYRQTLGQGPEFLTYFQNEAQLEKSRLLSDRFSAERPKGSFSTLEIQRTEQGDSAMYLCASSVTAIDTEAFFGQGTRLTVV.

The chain joins TRBV19 to TRBJ2-1; 10 bases are shared with TRBD1. This CDR3 contains 16 residues. Germline trimming cut 5 bases from V and 1 base from J; bases unmatched to any gene: 5. The germline V gene has CDR1 LNHDA and CDR2 SQIVND (reference sequence). The CDR3 here is CASSPRTGGSYNEQFF. The CDR3 bases are TGTGCCAGTAGTCCGAGGACAGGGGGATCCTACAATGAGCAGTTCTTC.

V and J are TRBV27 and TRBJ2-1; the D gene is possibly TRBD1 (6 bases). The CDR3 is made up of 16 amino acids. Germline lookup yields CDR1 MNHEY and CDR2 SMNVEV (reference sequence). Trimming removed 0 bases at V and 8 bases at J, with 17 bases between. CDR3 DNA sequence: TGTGCCAGCAGTTTATCGGTTCAGGGGTGGGTAGATGAGCAGTTCTTC. Its translation is CASSLSVQGWVDEQFF.

The rearrangement links TRBV6-5 to TRBJ1-1; TRBD1 aligns across 7 bases. The CDR3 is made up of 13 amino acids. Trimming at V came to 8 bases and at J to 9 bases, leaving 12 bases not matched to a gene. Germline V gives CDR1 MNHEY, CDR2 SVGAGI. CDR3 DNA sequence: TGTGCCAGCCGTTTAGGGGGCGCAGGACAAGCTTTCTTT. This codes for CASRLGGAGQAFF.

V usage is TRBV28 and J usage is TRBJ1-5; weak D call: TRBD1 (5 bases). Germline-derived CDR1 and CDR2 are MDHEN and SYDVKM. The CDR3 is 16 residues long. The V end was cut by 2 bases, the J end by 1 base, with 12 bases between. CDR3 in DNA: TGTGCCAGCAGTTTACAGGGAGGTGGAAGCAATCAGCCCCAGCATTTT. Its protein is CASSLQGGGSNQPQHF. The variable domain in full, with the rest retrieved from reference TRBV28 and TRBJ1-5, is DVKVTQSSRYLVKRTGEKVFLECVQDMDHENMFWYRQDPGLGLRLIYFSYDVKMKEKGDIPEGYSVSREKKERFSLILESASTNQTSMYLCASSLQGGGSNQPQHFGDGTRLSIL.

Details on this clone: The identical CDR3 is also encoded by other nucleotide sequences in the sample. The J gene is TRBJ2-1, the V gene TRBV5-1; 13 bases are a match to TRBD2. Germline V gene data show CDR1 as SGHRS and CDR2 as YFSETQ. The CDR3 contains 15 residues. V lost 2 bases, J lost 6 bases, and 2 bases stayed unmatched. CDR3 region: CASSLGLAGVNEQFF. CDR3 in DNA: TGCGCCAGCAGCTTAGGACTAGCGGGAGTCAATGAGCAGTTCTTC. The full variable domain, its missing parts supplied by reference TRBV5-1 and TRBJ2-1, is KAGVTQTPRYLIKTRGQQVTLSCSPISGHRSVSWYQQTPGQGLQFLFEYFSETQRNKGNFPGRFSGRQFSNSRSEMNVSTLELGDSALYLCASSLGLAGVNEQFFGPGTRLTVL.